One and the same sample provided the 23 T cell receptor beta chains below, sequenced in a study of control samples from healthy donors and cancer patients. Sequenced by immunoSEQ multiplex PCR; TCRdb stores in-frame clones only, minus some. Of roughly 29,000 clones in the sample, around 80% are singletons; the top ten hold about 20%. The specimen was PBMCs. Receptors were obtained from a man in his 60s with head and neck cancer.

This chain links TRBV5-5 with TRBJ2-7; possible D gene TRBD1, 5 bases. The CDR3 loop spans 12 amino acids. CDR1 SGHKS and CDR2 YYEKEE come from the germline V gene (reference sequence). Trimming left V 1 base short and J 7 bases short, with 9 bases between. CDR3 sequence: CASSLMGREQYF. The CDR3 coding sequence is TGTGCCAGCAGCTTGATGGGGCGGGAGCAGTACTTC.

The chain combines TRBV5-1 with TRBJ1-1; 7 bases align to TRBD1. The V gene end was trimmed by 3 bases and the J gene end by 5 bases; junction bases not matched to a gene: 7. The germline V gene has CDR1 SGHRS and CDR2 YFSETQ. The CDR3 covers 14 residues. CDR3 residues: CASSSGQLTTEAFF. CDR3 nucleotide sequence: TGCGCCAGCAGCTCGGGACAGCTAACTACTGAAGCTTTCTTT.

The chain combines TRBV27 with TRBJ1-2, with D possibly being TRBD1 (5 bases). V shed 2 bases and J shed 8 bases, with 15 bases lying between them. Germline-derived CDR1 and CDR2 are MNHEY and SMNVEV (reference sequence). The CDR3 covers 14 residues. Here the CDR3 DNA reads TGTGCCAGCAGTTTACGGTGGGGAGGGACCGGCTACACCTTC. Translation gives CASSLRWGGTGYTF.

The V and J genes are TRBV28 and TRBJ1-5; D is unclear. Trimming removed 2 bases from V and 1 base from J, with 6 bases in between. Germline V gene sequence: CDR1 MDHEN, CDR2 SYDVKM. This CDR3 region has 14 residues. Written as DNA, the CDR3 is TGTGCCAGCAGTTTAACAGTCAGCAATCAGCCCCAGCATTTT. Its protein is CASSLTVSNQPQHF.

As for this clone: Other DNA sequences in this specimen translate into the identical CDR3. The chain uses TRBV7-8 and TRBJ1-4; D unclear. V was trimmed by 1 base and J by 7 bases, leaving 4 bases between them. Germline V gene sequence: CDR1 SGHVS, CDR2 FQNEAQ. This CDR3 has 12 amino acids. CDR3: CASSLDSEKLFF. The CDR3 DNA sequence: TGTGCCAGCAGCTTAGATAGTGAAAAACTGTTTTTT.

The chain joins TRBV5-1 to TRBJ2-3, with 12 bases aligning to TRBD2. Germline loops: CDR1 SGHRS, CDR2 YFSETQ. The CDR3 is 16 amino acids. V shed 4 bases, J shed 2 bases, and the junction held 5 bases outside the gene matches. CDR3 DNA sequence: TGCGCCAGCAGCCATCTAGCGGGAGGGAACACAGATACGCAGTATTTT. Its translation is CASSHLAGGNTDTQYF.

The chain carries TRBV6-1 and TRBJ1-5, with D perhaps matching TRBD1 (5 bases). From germline, CDR1 is MNHNS and CDR2 SASEGT. Trimming took 6 bases from V and 6 from J, leaving 18 bases between them. The CDR3 is 15 amino acids. Here the CDR3 reads CASSYNPAGGQPQHF. DNA for the CDR3: TGTGCCAGCAGCTACAATCCCGCGGGGGGTCAGCCCCAGCATTTT.

This clone was recorded once. This chain joins TRBV3-1 (or the pseudogene TRBV3-2) and TRBJ2-2, with a tentative D call TRBD1 (5 bases). V was clipped by 1 base and J by 4 bases, with 7 bases between them. Germline V gene data show CDR1 as LGHDT and CDR2 as YNNKEL (reference sequence). The CDR3 has 14 residues. The chain's CDR3 is CASSQVGPTGELFF. The DNA of the CDR3 is TGTGCCAGCAGCCAAGTGGGGCCCACCGGGGAGCTGTTTTTT.

The CDR3 loop is CASSSQQGVWYTEAFF. Written as DNA, the CDR3 is TGTGCCAGCAGTTCCCAACAAGGGGTTTGGTACACTGAAGCTTTCTTT. The J gene is TRBJ1-1, the V gene TRBV27; tentatively, D is TRBD1 (5 bases). The CDR3 runs to 16 residues. Germline V gene data show CDR1 as MNHEY and CDR2 as SMNVEV (reference sequence). Trimming left V 4 bases short and J 3 bases short, with 18 bases between.

The CDR3, as DNA: TGTGCCAGCGGTGGGGACCGGCAGGGCCCTTACGAGCAGTACTTC. It is translated as CASGGDRQGPYEQYF. The rearrangement joins TRBV9 to TRBJ2-7, with D perhaps assigned TRBD1 or TRBD2 (5 bases each). Trimming removed 7 bases from V and 4 bases from J, with 21 bases in between. CDR3 size: 15 residues. CDR1 and CDR2 (germline): SGDLS, YYNGEE.

For the CDR3, the DNA is TGTGCCAGCAGTGAGATAACTAGCGGTCTTCGGGAGCAGTACTTC. Its translation is CASSEITSGLREQYF. The J gene is TRBJ2-7, the V gene TRBV2, with 8 positions matching TRBD2. V lost 3 bases to trimming and J lost 7 bases; unmatched junction nucleotides: 11. This CDR3 spans 15 amino acids. The germline gives CDR1 SNHLY, CDR2 FYNNEI.

The V gene is TRBV18, the J gene TRBJ2-5; D is unclear. Per germline, CDR1 KGHSH and CDR2 LQKENI. CDR3 length: 11 residues. Trimming took off 2 bases at V and 5 bases at J, with 3 bases between the two ends. CDR3 sequence reads: CASSPKETQYF. CDR3 DNA: TGTGCCAGCTCACCAAAGGAGACCCAGTACTTC.

V and J are TRBV5-6 and TRBJ2-1; D is unresolved. CDR1 and CDR2 from the germline V gene are SGHDT and YYEEEE. V was trimmed by 4 bases and J by 8 bases, leaving 19 bases between them. This CDR3 comprises 15 residues. Here the CDR3 reads CASSPWTLNGYEQFF. The CDR3 bases are TGTGCCAGCAGCCCCTGGACCCTCAACGGTTATGAGCAGTTCTTC.

The chain links TRBV4-1 to TRBJ2-3, with D possibly being TRBD2 (5 bases). The CDR3 sequence is 15 residues long. V lost 0 bases and J lost 4, with 11 bases in between. Germline V gene data show CDR1 as MGHRA and CDR2 as YSYEKL. This CDR3 is CASSQDNGVADTQYF. The CDR3 bases are TGCGCCAGCAGCCAAGATAACGGGGTGGCAGATACGCAGTATTTT.

The table lists this clone with a few counts. The chain carries TRBV18 and TRBJ2-7, with a tentative D call TRBD1 (6 bases). Trimming cost V 3 bases and J 7 bases, with 16 bases left between them. The CDR3 contains 14 residues. Per germline, CDR1 KGHSH and CDR2 LQKENI. DNA for the CDR3: TGTGCCAGCTCACCCGGTACAGGGCACTCTGAGCAGTACTTC. This gives the protein CASSPGTGHSEQYF.

The chain has TRBV7-9 and TRBJ2-3, with TRBD1 matching over 7 bases. V shed 7 bases and J 5 bases; nucleotides not matched to a gene: 6. The CDR3 covers 13 residues. Per germline, CDR1 SEHNR and CDR2 FQNEAQ (reference sequence). CDR3 nucleotides: TGTGCCAGCAATCCCCGGACAGGAGATACGCAGTATTTT. Protein sequence: CASNPRTGDTQYF.

V and J are TRBV27 and TRBJ1-3; no clear D. CDR3 length: 13 amino acids. V lost 8 bases and J lost 0, with 8 bases in between. Germline values: CDR1 MNHEY, CDR2 SMNVEV (reference sequence). This CDR3 reads CASVALSGNTIYF. In DNA, the CDR3 is TGTGCCAGCGTGGCCCTCTCTGGAAACACCATATATTTT.

V gene TRBV7-2 combines with J gene TRBJ1-2, with 7 bases that match TRBD1. CDR1 and CDR2 from the germline V gene are SGHTA and FQGNSA. The CDR3 totals 16 residues. The J segment lost 2 bases and the V segment lost 1 base, leaving 7 bases of the junction unmatched. CDR3 sequence reads: CASSLGQGVVNYGYTF. CDR3 DNA sequence: TGTGCCAGCAGCTTAGGTCAGGGGGTGGTGAACTATGGCTACACCTTC.

The rearrangement links TRBV4-1 to TRBJ1-1; D call uncertain. The CDR3 is 12 residues long. Germline CDR1 is MGHRA and CDR2 is YSYEKL. V lost 8 bases to trimming and J lost 5 bases, with 12 bases between them. CDR3 sequence: CASGEVGTEAFF. CDR3 sequence (DNA): TGCGCCAGCGGCGAAGTAGGGACTGAAGCTTTCTTT.

The rearrangement joins TRBV27 to TRBJ2-1; weak D call: TRBD2 (6 bases). The germline V gene has CDR1 MNHEY and CDR2 SMNVEV (reference sequence). The ends were cut back, 4 bases at V and 6 bases at J, with 16 bases in the middle. CDR3 size: 15 residues. The CDR3 DNA sequence: TGTGCCAGCAGTTATGTACGGGAGTCCGGCAATGAGCAGTTCTTC. Its protein is CASSYVRESGNEQFF.

The rearrangement joins TRBV7-2 to TRBJ1-2; weak D call: TRBD1 (6 bases). V dropped 5 bases and J dropped 3 bases, with 13 bases sitting between them. CDR3 size: 14 residues. Germline-derived CDR1 and CDR2 are SGHTA and FQGNSA. The CDR3 DNA reads TGTGCCAGCAGCCCTGGACAGAGCTACTATGGCTACACCTTC. Protein product: CASSPGQSYYGYTF.

A few counts support this clone. V is TRBV5-1 and J is TRBJ1-2, with 7 positions matching TRBD1. Losses at the gene ends were 3 bases for V and 6 bases for J; bases not matched to a gene: 17. Germline assignment: CDR1 SGHRS and CDR2 YFSETQ. This CDR3 contains 17 residues. CDR3 sequence: CASSSGGQATSPNGYTF. CDR3 nucleotide sequence: TGCGCCAGCAGCTCGGGCGGACAGGCCACCAGCCCCAATGGCTACACCTTC.

This chain connects TRBV11-3 to TRBJ2-1; D uncertain. Trimming removed 1 base at V and 5 bases at J, with 12 bases between. CDR1 and CDR2 from the germline V gene are SGHNT and YENEEA. The CDR3 spans 15 residues. The DNA for the CDR3 is TGTGCCAGCAGCTTAGGATACGCCAGGAACAATGAGCAGTTCTTC. Encoded protein: CASSLGYARNNEQFF.